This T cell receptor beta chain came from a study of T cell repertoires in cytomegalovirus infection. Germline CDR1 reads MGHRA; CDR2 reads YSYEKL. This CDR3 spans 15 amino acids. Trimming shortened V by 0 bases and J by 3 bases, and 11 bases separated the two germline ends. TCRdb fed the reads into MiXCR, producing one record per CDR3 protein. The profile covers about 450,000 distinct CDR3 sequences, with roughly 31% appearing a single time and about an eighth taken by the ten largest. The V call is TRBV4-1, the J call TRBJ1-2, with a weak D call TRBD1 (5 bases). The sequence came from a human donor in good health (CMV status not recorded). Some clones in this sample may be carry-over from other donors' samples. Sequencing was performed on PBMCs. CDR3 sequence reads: CASSQEGRADYGYTF. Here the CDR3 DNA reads TGCGCCAGCAGCCAAGAGGGCAGGGCGGACTATGGCTACACCTTC.